This TCR beta chain is drawn from a study of blood T cell repertoires in COVID-19. Overall study context: Italy, Spain and the United States were the sources of the convalescent and acute COVID-19 samples. Sources were T cells, B-cell-depleted T cells, or PBMCs; the material itself was cDNA or gDNA.

The CDR3 sequence is 15 residues long. V was clipped by 5 bases and J by 6 bases; unmatched bases: 10. The germline CDR1 and CDR2 sequences are SGHTA and FQGTGA. Study processing details: How many nucleated cells were present was estimated from reference gene primer amplification. Libraries were prepared by immunoSEQ multiplex PCR; TCRdb keeps only in-frame clonotypes and omits some of them. V, J and clone size are taken as reported in that table, and D and trimming were inferred from the DNA itself. The table lists over 250,000 clones, around 87% of them singletons. V is TRBV7-3 and J is TRBJ2-1; 7 bases map to TRBD1. The sample consisted of peripheral blood. The origin of this receptor is a woman between 45 and 65 years old with acute or convalescent COVID-19. The CDR3 region has the DNA TGTGCCAGCAGCCATAGGGGGCCTACGGGCAATGAGCAGTTCTTC. Protein sequence: CASSHRGPTGNEQFF.